Listed here are 24 T cell receptor beta chains from one sample, sequenced in a study of cytomegalovirus exposure and HLA in healthy donors. The primer mix had 60 Vbeta and 13 Jbeta primers. Generated by immunoSEQ multiplex PCR, the TCRdb table keeps only in-frame clones and is missing some. The listing contains 80,000 to 95,000 clones. The sample consisted of PBMCs. These receptors originate from a woman aged 25 to 39 in good health and CMV-seronegative.

The chain combines TRBV29-1 with TRBJ2-3; D remains unclear. The CDR3 is 12 amino acids. V lost 5 bases, J lost 0 bases, and 6 bases lay in between. Germline V lookup: CDR1 SQVTM, CDR2 ANQGSEA. This chain's CDR3 is CSVCLSTDTQYF. CDR3 DNA sequence: TGCAGCGTTTGTCTCAGCACAGATACGCAGTATTTT.

The genes are TRBV5-1 and TRBJ2-3; 9 bases are a match to TRBD2. Germline values: CDR1 SGHRS, CDR2 YFSETQ. The CDR3 extends over 16 amino acids. With V trimmed by 5 bases and J by 2 bases, 9 bases remained unmatched. The CDR3 DNA reads TGCGCCAGCAGGCGTGGCGGGGGGGTGGACACAGATACGCAGTATTTT. Its protein product is CASRRGGGVDTDTQYF.

The genes are TRBV5-1 and TRBJ2-3; TRBD2 might be the D (6 bases). The CDR3 has 16 residues. The V and J ends lost 2 bases and 0 bases respectively, with 13 bases between them. CDR1 is SGHRS, CDR2 YFSETQ, per germline. CDR3 residues: CASSFHTGTSTDTQYF. CDR3 coding DNA: TGCGCCAGCAGCTTCCATACCGGGACTAGCACAGATACGCAGTATTTT. The variable domain in full, with the rest retrieved from reference TRBV5-1 and TRBJ2-3, is KAGVTQTPRYLIKTRGQQVTLSCSPISGHRSVSWYQQTPGQGLQFLFEYFSETQRNKGNFPGRFSGRQFSNSRSEMNVSTLELGDSALYLCASSFHTGTSTDTQYFGPGTRLTVL.

This sequence joins TRBV27 and TRBJ1-5, with TRBD1 matching over 9 bases. Germline trimming cut 5 bases from V and 5 bases from J; bases unmatched to any gene: 13. The CDR3 totals 17 residues. Germline V gene lookup returns CDR1 MNHEY and CDR2 SMNVEV (reference sequence). CDR3 protein: CASSPPRDRDQDQPQHF. In nucleotides, the CDR3 is TGTGCCAGCAGTCCCCCCCGGGACAGGGACCAGGATCAGCCCCAGCATTTT.

The chain links TRBV4-1 to TRBJ2-5; 10 nucleotides line up with TRBD2. Germline V gene sequence: CDR1 MGHRA, CDR2 YSYEKL. The V and J ends lost 1 base and 4 bases, in that order; junction bases with no gene match: 6. There are 16 residues in the CDR3. This CDR3 is CASSQVASGSSETQYF. The CDR3 DNA follows: TGCGCCAGCAGCCAAGTAGCTAGCGGGAGTTCAGAGACCCAGTACTTC.

About this clone: One junction end disagrees with the germline gene, perhaps due to a read error. This rearrangement joins TRBV7-7 to TRBJ1-1; TRBD1 is a possible D gene (5 bases). CDR3 size: 13 residues. Germline lookup yields CDR1 SSHAT and CDR2 FNYEAQ (reference sequence). The CDR3 spells CASSLDRNTEAFF. CDR3 nucleotide sequence: TGTGCTAGCAGCTTAGACAGGAACACTGAAGCTTTCTTT.

This sequence joins TRBV18 and TRBJ2-7; TRBD1 matches at 9 bases. With 2 bases clipped from V and 7 bases from J, the junction kept 3 bases outside the gene matches. Germline V gives CDR1 KGHSH, CDR2 LQKENI. The CDR3 has 13 residues. The CDR3 DNA follows: TGTGCCAGCTCACCAGGACAGGGGAAGGAGCAGTACTTC. Translating gives CASSPGQGKEQYF.

The rearrangement joins TRBV7-2 to TRBJ2-1, with D perhaps TRBD1 (7 bases). CDR1 and CDR2 (germline): SGHTA, FQGNSA. V shed 1 base and J shed 9 bases, with 13 bases lying between them. The CDR3 is 14 amino acids. The chain's CDR3 is CASSLVGGDSEQFF. The CDR3 DNA reads as TGTGCCAGCAGCTTAGTTGGCGGGGACAGTGAGCAGTTCTTC.

This chain uses TRBV12-5 with TRBJ2-7, with D uncertain. The CDR3 has 12 residues. Germline V lookup: CDR1 LGHNT, CDR2 FRNRAP. With 2 bases removed from V and 2 bases from J, the gap between germline ends came to 4 bases. The CDR3 DNA sequence: TGTGCTAGTGGTTTGTCGGCCTACGAGCAGTACTTC. Translating it yields CASGLSAYEQYF.

The chain links TRBV30 to TRBJ2-1; weak D call: TRBD2 (5 bases). V lost 1 base to trimming and J lost 5 bases, with 15 bases between them. Per the germline V gene, CDR1 is GTSNPN and CDR2 is SVGIG (reference sequence). The CDR3 covers 15 residues. The CDR3 region is CAWSERGIDHNEQFF. In DNA form, the CDR3 reads TGTGCCTGGAGTGAACGGGGAATAGACCACAATGAGCAGTTCTTC.

This chain connects TRBV7-9 to TRBJ2-3; 8 bases are a match to TRBD2. This CDR3 contains 16 residues. Germline V gene data show CDR1 as SEHNR and CDR2 as FQNEAQ (reference sequence). V trimming: 5 bases; J trimming: 1 base; junction bases outside the gene matches: 8. CDR3 protein: CASSQFGLAGTDTQYF. In DNA, the CDR3 is TGTGCCAGCAGCCAATTCGGACTAGCTGGCACAGATACGCAGTATTTT. The full variable domain, completed using reference TRBV7-9 and TRBJ2-3, is DTGVSQNPRHKITKRGQNVTFRCDPISEHNRLYWYRQTLGQGPEFLTYFQNEAQLEKSRLLSDRFSAERPKGSFSTLEIQRTEQGDSAMYLCASSQFGLAGTDTQYFGPGTRLTVL.

This chain connects TRBV11-2 to TRBJ2-7; tentative D call: TRBD1 (7 bases). V lost 2 bases, J lost 6 bases, and 8 bases lay in between. CDR1 and CDR2 from the germline V gene are SGHAT and FQNNGV. This CDR3 region has 12 residues. CDR3 region: CASSLQGGEQYF. CDR3 nucleotide sequence: TGTGCCAGCAGCTTACAGGGGGGCGAGCAGTACTTC.

V gene TRBV6-1 combines with J gene TRBJ2-7; D is possibly TRBD1 (6 bases). Trimming shortened V by 6 bases and J by 6 bases, and 12 bases separated the two germline ends. CDR1 MNHNS and CDR2 SASEGT come from the germline V gene. CDR3 size: 12 residues. The CDR3 coding sequence is TGTGCCAGCAGCCAAACAGGGCCCGAGCAGTACTTC. Protein sequence: CASSQTGPEQYF.

This sequence joins TRBV7-9 and TRBJ2-3; 9 bases map to TRBD2. Unmatched junction bases numbered 7, after V lost 2 bases and J lost 4 bases. Germline V CDR1 and CDR2: SEHNR, FQNEAQ (reference sequence). The CDR3 loop spans 16 amino acids. The CDR3 protein is CASSLSRLAAPDTQYF. The CDR3 region has the DNA TGTGCCAGCAGCTTATCCCGACTAGCGGCCCCAGATACGCAGTATTTT.

The chain couples TRBV7-2 to TRBJ1-1; D remains ambiguous. CDR1 is SGHTA, CDR2 FQGNSA, per germline. Trimming pared 1 base from V and 7 bases from J, leaving 10 bases between. This CDR3 is built from 13 residues. The chain's CDR3 is CASSLVAYSEAFF. The CDR3, as DNA: TGTGCCAGCAGCTTAGTGGCGTACAGTGAAGCTTTCTTT.

CDR3 in amino acids: CASSFVLGSGEAFF. DNA of the CDR3: TGCGCCAGCAGCTTTGTTCTGGGCTCAGGTGAAGCTTTCTTT. The J gene is TRBJ1-1, the V gene TRBV5-1; D is ambiguous. This CDR3 region has 14 residues. Per the germline V gene, CDR1 is SGHRS and CDR2 is YFSETQ. Between the trimmed V and J ends, which lost 2 bases and 7 bases, there was a span of 15 bases.

This chain links TRBV4-2 with TRBJ2-1, with D maybe TRBD2 (6 bases). The CDR3 runs to 15 residues. Germline-derived CDR1 and CDR2 are LGHNA and YNFKEQ. Trimming took off 1 base at V and 4 bases at J, with 11 bases between the two ends. CDR3 protein: CASSQVLAPYNEQFF. Here the CDR3 DNA reads TGTGCCAGCAGCCAAGTGCTAGCGCCTTACAATGAGCAGTTCTTC.

V gene TRBV30 combines with J gene TRBJ1-4; D remains ambiguous. Germline V CDR1 and CDR2: GTSNPN, SVGIG (reference sequence). The CDR3 length is 19 residues. The V and J ends lost 4 bases and 0 bases respectively, with 24 bases between them. Here the CDR3 DNA reads TGTGCCTGGACCTCCAGTGAGGAGGGATTGGGCGCAACTAATGAAAAACTGTTTTTT. This sequence encodes CAWTSSEEGLGATNEKLFF.

The chain has TRBV30 and TRBJ1-1; 7 nucleotides align to TRBD1. CDR1 is GTSNPN, CDR2 SVGIG, per germline (reference sequence). The CDR3 is made up of 12 amino acids. Germline trimming cut 4 bases from V and 5 bases from J; bases unmatched to any gene: 4. CDR3 coding DNA: TGTGCCTGGACGGAACAGGGGACTGAAGCTTTCTTT. This codes for CAWTEQGTEAFF.

Points on this clone: Other nucleotide sequences from this sample produce the same CDR3. V and J are TRBV6-5 and TRBJ1-1; 9 bases line up with TRBD1. This CDR3 is built from 14 residues. Germline assignment: CDR1 MNHEY and CDR2 SVGAGI. With V trimmed by 4 bases and J by 4 bases, 4 bases remained unmatched. DNA for the CDR3: TGTGCCAGCAGTTTCGACAGGGGGGGCACTGAAGCTTTCTTT. Residues: CASSFDRGGTEAFF.

This rearrangement joins TRBV6-1 to TRBJ2-5, with a tentative D call TRBD1 (6 bases). The CDR3 runs 14 residues. V gave up 6 bases and J gave up 4 bases, with 15 bases separating them. From germline, CDR1 is MNHNS and CDR2 SASEGT. CDR3 DNA sequence: TGTGCCAGCAGACACGTTGTAGGGGGAGAGACCCAGTACTTC. Protein product: CASRHVVGGETQYF.

The chain is built from TRBV28 and TRBJ1-5; a weak D match, TRBD1 (5 bases). CDR3 size: 16 residues. Trimming stripped 0 bases from V and 2 bases from J, with 11 bases between. Looked up from germline, CDR1 is MDHEN and CDR2 is SYDVKM. CDR3 DNA: TGTGCCAGCAGTTTATGGGCAGGGTCGGGCAATCAGCCCCAGCATTTT. Protein sequence: CASSLWAGSGNQPQHF.

This sequence joins TRBV19 and TRBJ2-7; D not certain. Trimming took off 5 bases at V and 2 bases at J, with 10 bases between the two ends. Germline V lookup: CDR1 LNHDA, CDR2 SQIVND (reference sequence). The CDR3 sequence is 13 residues long. CDR3 DNA: TGTGCCAGTAGTGCGGATCTTCCCTACGAGCAGTACTTC. Protein sequence: CASSADLPYEQYF.

The rearrangement uses TRBV30 and TRBJ2-3, with D perhaps matching TRBD1 (5 bases). The CDR3 runs to 16 residues. CDR1 and CDR2 from the germline V gene are GTSNPN and SVGIG (reference sequence). Trimming took off 0 bases at V and 0 bases at J, with 13 bases between the two ends. CDR3 sequence: CAWSVGSAGSTDTQYF. CDR3 nucleotides: TGTGCCTGGAGTGTAGGGTCGGCAGGGAGCACAGATACGCAGTATTTT.